The clone carrying this T cell receptor beta chain came up a few times. Antigen: not known. MiXCR, applied by TCRdb to the 5' RACE reads, yields one record per CDR3 protein. The table shows hundreds of thousands of distinct CDR3 sequences, with 18% occurring only once. This specimen comes from a study of identical twins. Study-level findings and limits: Among out-of-frame alpha sequences shared by twins, low generation probability occurred in excess. Within beta out-of-frame sequences, the excess sharing observed between twins was weaker.

This CDR3 region has 14 residues. The germline CDR1 and CDR2 sequences are DFQATT and SNEGSKA (reference sequence). The same sample was also used in a study of T cells expressing NK-cell markers. That paper states: Sorted CD3+CD56+NKG2C+, CD3+CD56+NKG2C- and CD3+CD56-NKG2C+ T cells supplied TCR beta repertoires. Among eight sequenced donors, seven carried HCMV seropositivity while one was seronegative.

This receptor was identified in a woman between 18 and 30 years old in good health. The J gene is TRBJ2-1, the V gene TRBV20-1; 12 nucleotides agree with TRBD2. Sequencing was carried out using PBMCs. DNA for the CDR3: TGCAGCCTCAGTAATCCTAGCGGGGGGGCCGAGCAGTTCTTC. As protein: CSLSNPSGGAEQFF.